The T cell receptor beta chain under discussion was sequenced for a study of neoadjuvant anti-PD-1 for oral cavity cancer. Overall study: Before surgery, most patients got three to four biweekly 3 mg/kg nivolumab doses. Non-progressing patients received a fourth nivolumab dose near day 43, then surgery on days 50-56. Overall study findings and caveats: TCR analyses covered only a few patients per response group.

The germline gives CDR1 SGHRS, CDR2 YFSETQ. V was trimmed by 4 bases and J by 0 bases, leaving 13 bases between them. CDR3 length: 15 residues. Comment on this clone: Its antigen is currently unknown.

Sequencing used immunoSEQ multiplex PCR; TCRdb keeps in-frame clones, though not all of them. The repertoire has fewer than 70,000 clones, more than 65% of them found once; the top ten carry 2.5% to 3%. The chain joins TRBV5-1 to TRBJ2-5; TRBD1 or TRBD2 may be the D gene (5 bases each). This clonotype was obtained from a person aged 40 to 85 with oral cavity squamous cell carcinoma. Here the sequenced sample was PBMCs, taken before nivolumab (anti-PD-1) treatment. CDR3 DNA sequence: TGCGCCAGCAGCGCCGGTAGAGGGGACCAAGAGACCCAGTACTTC. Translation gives CASSAGRGDQETQYF.